These T cell receptor beta chains were read from a single sample in a study of blood T cell repertoires in COVID-19. Clones were sequenced by immunoSEQ multiplex PCR, and TCRdb holds only the in-frame ones, with some missing. The table shows around 290,000 clones, with around 86% occurring only once. Sequences were obtained from PBMCs or T cells enriched from blood (not recorded which). These TCRs come from a woman between 18 and 29 years old who had recovered from COVID-19. Both conserved end residues are part of each CDR3. D genes are given only for firm matches.

v_call	j_call	d_call	cdr3_aa
TRBV4-3	TRBJ2-3	TRBD2	CASSQDTSADTQYF
TRBV7-3	TRBJ2-2	TRBD1	CASSSNGQGSGELFF
TRBV19	TRBJ1-2	NA	CASSIPGNYGYTF
TRBV29-1	TRBJ2-5	TRBD2	CSVDSLRGETQYF
TRBV19	TRBJ1-4	NA	CASSLRSGSEKLFF
TRBV9	TRBJ2-1	NA	CASSVGGDAAANEQFF
TRBV19	TRBJ2-5	TRBD1	CASSMTGGFETQYF
TRBV6-1	TRBJ1-5	TRBD1	CASSEGVGGRPNQPQHF
TRBV5-1	TRBJ1-6	NA	CASSFDSPVNSPLHF
TRBV6-2/TRBV6-3	TRBJ1-5	NA	CASSYPQRQGMSNQPQHF
TRBV29-1	TRBJ1-1	TRBD1	CSVDAGTVNTEAFF
TRBV7-2	TRBJ1-4	NA	CASSPLAAFEKLFF
TRBV7-9	TRBJ1-2	TRBD1	CASSLTGGYGYTF
TRBV19	TRBJ1-5	NA	CASSQGISNQPQHF
TRBV27	TRBJ1-1	NA	CASSLAGNTEAFF
TRBV30	TRBJ2-2	NA	CAWSVPRPTGELFF
TRBV5-6	TRBJ2-7	NA	CASMLGAEQYF
TRBV2	TRBJ2-7	TRBD2	CASRPTSGGIYEQYF
TRBV27	TRBJ1-5	NA	CASSLFAEGNQPQHF
TRBV7-6	TRBJ2-1	NA	CASSLDRSYNEQFF
TRBV6-2/TRBV6-3	TRBJ2-5	NA	CASSRGTVETQYF
TRBV4-3	TRBJ1-4	NA	CASSRESNEKLFF
TRBV4-1	TRBJ2-5	TRBD2	CASSHGSGRAGETQYF
TRBV5-4	TRBJ1-1	TRBD1	CASSRGLSGTGRITEAFF
TRBV18	TRBJ1-3	TRBD1	CASSRAGTGVVGSSGNTIYF
TRBV24-1	TRBJ2-1	NA	CATSDPRGANEQFF
TRBV2	TRBJ1-4	TRBD1	CASSEPSDRGVTNEKLFF
TRBV11-2	TRBJ1-2	NA	CASSLSPRQAHYGYTF
TRBV2	TRBJ2-1	TRBD2	CASSISGGVYNEQFF
TRBV28	TRBJ2-7	TRBD1	CASSSSGGSYEQYF
TRBV11-2	TRBJ1-6	NA	CASSLYNRASSYNSPLHF
TRBV11-2	TRBJ1-3	NA	CASIPLRTAGNTIYF
TRBV5-1	TRBJ2-1	NA	CASSLGLSYNEQFF
TRBV28	TRBJ1-6	TRBD1	CASSLWTDRDSPLHF
TRBV4-2	TRBJ1-5	NA	CASSQEVGRVNQPQHF
TRBV11-2	TRBJ2-7	NA	CASSLVGGILGEQYF
TRBV29-1	TRBJ2-1	NA	CSVDQGTSYNEQFF
TRBV2	TRBJ1-5	TRBD1	CASSDGLKGQGIPYSNQPQHF
TRBV6-5	TRBJ1-1	NA	CASSYGHPGTEAFF
TRBV27	TRBJ1-1	NA	CASRLRGGITEAFF
TRBV7-6	TRBJ2-1	TRBD2	CASSFFLAGGENEQFF
TRBV5-1	TRBJ2-3	TRBD2	CASGPGTSGFDTQYF
TRBV5-4	TRBJ2-5	NA	CASSLELAEETQYF
TRBV11-2	TRBJ2-1	TRBD2	CASSSRTSGTHSYNEQFF
TRBV29-1	TRBJ1-2	NA	CSVVGSANYGYTF